These T cell receptor beta chains were read from a single sample in a study of cytomegalovirus exposure and HLA in healthy donors. The method was immunoSEQ multiplex PCR; TCRdb's version includes in-frame clones alone and lacks a portion of them. The sample has about 140,000 clones; around 86% are singletons. Material for sequencing was PBMCs. Source of these receptors: a female donor in good health and CMV-seronegative. The CDR3 runs from the conserved cysteine through the conserved F or W.

>TRBJ1-1|TRBV18
CASSKGQMNTEAFF
>TRBJ1-4|TRBV28
CASTESGGEGKLFF
>TRBJ1-1|TRBV6-5
CASRTGWGGTEAFF
>TRBJ1-4|TRBV30
CAWDTGYNEKLFF
>TRBJ2-1|TRBV7-2
CASSSQRYNEQFF
>TRBJ2-2|TRBV2
CASRLGGRARTGELFF
>TRBJ2-1|TRBV28
CASSLPGQLFYNEQFF
>TRBJ1-1|TRBV30
CAWSVLGTGNTEAFF
>TRBJ1-1|TRBV13
CASSLLRNTEAFF
>TRBJ2-2|TRBV18
CASSPGQGLNTGELFF
>TRBJ1-2|TRBV7-2
CASSLQLGGYTF
>TRBJ1-1|TRBV5-1
CASSRRGLATEAFF
>TRBJ2-7|TRBV11-2
CASSLGAGTSSYEQYF
>TRBJ2-7|TRBV4-1
CASRETGHYEQYF
>TRBJ2-1|TRBV5-6
CASSFAGGYNEQFF
>TRBJ1-2|TRBV18
CASSPPKNTGANNYGYTF
>TRBJ1-2|TRBV7-6
CASSSNRGRNYGYTF
>TRBJ1-3|TRBV10-3
CAIRGTASGNTIYF
>TRBJ1-3|TRBV6-5
CASRSQNSGNTIYF
>TRBJ2-1|TRBV7-9
CASSSGTSGRNEQFF
>TRBJ1-1|TRBV19
CASRSGGGDTEAFF
>TRBJ2-7|TRBV6-1
CASSEEGQVYEQYF
>TRBJ1-5|TRBV19
CASSIGQGTPGNQPQHF
>TRBJ2-5|TRBV5-4
CASSASGRAGETQYF
>TRBJ1-2|TRBV28
CASSGDRWGYTF
>TRBJ1-1|TRBV29-1
CSVSRTGGNTEAFF
>TRBJ2-4|TRBV19
CASSIIGQGIQYF
>TRBJ2-2|TRBV5-4
CASSFIDRVNTGELFF
>TRBJ2-1|TRBV6-4
CASRFELYNEQFF
>TRBJ2-1|TRBV6-5
CASTIRPGNEQFF
>TRBJ2-2|TRBV25-1
CASSGNRGANTGELFF
>TRBJ1-2|TRBV5-1
CASSEAGTEYGYTF
>TRBJ2-2|TRBV2
CASRDHRVWHTGELFF
>TRBJ2-7|TRBV27
CASSADRDEQYF
>TRBJ1-5|TRBV28
CASSLGTGVNQPQHF
>TRBJ1-1|TRBV6-7
CASSGETGRSEAFF
>TRBJ1-2|TRBV5-6
CASSLDQGIYGYTF
>TRBJ2-7|TRBV7-3
CASSLERRTGAYEQYF
>TRBJ1-1|TRBV19
CASSRGGNTEAFF
>TRBJ1-5|TRBV2
CASSVIGGQPQHF
>TRBJ2-5|TRBV28
CASSLPGTSGETQYF
>TRBJ1-2|TRBV29-1
CSVREFGVGYTF
>TRBJ1-2|TRBV7-9
CASSSSGTAFYGYTF
>TRBJ2-1|TRBV15
CATSREGAGADEQFF